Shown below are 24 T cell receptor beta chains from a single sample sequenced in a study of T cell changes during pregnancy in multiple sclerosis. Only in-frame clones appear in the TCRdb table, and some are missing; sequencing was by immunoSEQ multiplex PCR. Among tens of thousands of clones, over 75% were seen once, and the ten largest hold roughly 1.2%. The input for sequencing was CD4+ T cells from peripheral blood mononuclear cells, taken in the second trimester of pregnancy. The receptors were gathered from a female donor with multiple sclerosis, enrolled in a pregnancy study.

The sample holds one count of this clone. The CDR3 nucleotides are TGTGCCAGCAGCCCAGGGGGTACGAACACCGGGGAGCTGTTTTTT. Translating it yields CASSPGGTNTGELFF. The chain joins TRBV11-1 to TRBJ2-2; 7 bases match TRBD1. The length of the CDR3 is 15 residues. V lost 5 bases, J lost 0 bases, and 3 bases stayed unmatched. Germline V gives CDR1 SGHAT, CDR2 FQDESV (reference sequence).

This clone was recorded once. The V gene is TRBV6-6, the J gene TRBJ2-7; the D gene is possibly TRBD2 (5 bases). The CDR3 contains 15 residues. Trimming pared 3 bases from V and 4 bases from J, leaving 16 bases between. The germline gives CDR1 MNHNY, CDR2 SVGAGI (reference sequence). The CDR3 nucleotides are TGTGCCAGCAGTTATGGCGGGTTCGACAAATACGAGCAGTACTTC. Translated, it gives CASSYGGFDKYEQYF.

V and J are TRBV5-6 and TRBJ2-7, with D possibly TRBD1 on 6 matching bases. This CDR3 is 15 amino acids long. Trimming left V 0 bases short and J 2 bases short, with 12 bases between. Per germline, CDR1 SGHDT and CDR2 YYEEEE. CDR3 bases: TGTGCCAGCAGCTTGGGGGCGACAGGTCCCTACGAGCAGTACTTC. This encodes CASSLGATGPYEQYF.

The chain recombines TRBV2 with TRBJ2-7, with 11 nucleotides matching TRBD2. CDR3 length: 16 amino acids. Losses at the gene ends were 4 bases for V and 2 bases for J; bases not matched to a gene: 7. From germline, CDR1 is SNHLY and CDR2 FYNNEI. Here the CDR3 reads CASSAVGTSGTYEQYF. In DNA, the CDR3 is TGTGCCAGCAGTGCAGTAGGGACTAGCGGAACCTACGAGCAGTACTTC. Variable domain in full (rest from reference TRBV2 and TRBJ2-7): EPEVTQTPSHQVTQMGQEVILRCVPISNHLYFYWYRQILGQKVEFLVSFYNNEISEKSEIFDDQFSVERPDGSNFTLKIRSTKLEDSAMYFCASSAVGTSGTYEQYFGPGTRLTVT.

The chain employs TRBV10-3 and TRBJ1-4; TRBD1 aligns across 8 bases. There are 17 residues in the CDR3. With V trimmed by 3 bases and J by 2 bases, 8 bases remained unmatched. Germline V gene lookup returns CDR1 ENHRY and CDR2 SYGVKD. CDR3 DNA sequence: TGTGCCATCAGTGAAAATACAGGGGGGTCCACTAATGAAAAACTGTTTTTT. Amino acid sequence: CAISENTGGSTNEKLFF.

The CDR3 spells CASSFYRGPFQPQHF. The CDR3 bases are TGTGCCAGCAGTTTCTACAGGGGGCCGTTTCAGCCCCAGCATTTT. The chain couples TRBV28 to TRBJ1-5; TRBD1 matches 9 bases. Germline assignment: CDR1 MDHEN and CDR2 SYDVKM. Trimming took 3 bases from V and 6 from J; bases not matched to a gene: 6. The CDR3 spans 15 residues.

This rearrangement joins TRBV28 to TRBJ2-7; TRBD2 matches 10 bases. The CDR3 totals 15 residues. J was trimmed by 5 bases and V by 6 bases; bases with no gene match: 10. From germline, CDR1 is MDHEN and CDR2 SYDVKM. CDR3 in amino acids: CASRSTSGTFDEQYF. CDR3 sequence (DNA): TGTGCCAGCAGGTCCACTAGCGGGACGTTCGACGAGCAGTACTTC.

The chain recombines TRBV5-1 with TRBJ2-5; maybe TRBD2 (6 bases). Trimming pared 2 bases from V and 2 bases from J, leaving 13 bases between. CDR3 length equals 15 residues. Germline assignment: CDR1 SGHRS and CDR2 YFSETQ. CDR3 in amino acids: CASSFTGEPQETQYF. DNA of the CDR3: TGCGCCAGCAGCTTTACGGGAGAACCTCAAGAGACCCAGTACTTC.

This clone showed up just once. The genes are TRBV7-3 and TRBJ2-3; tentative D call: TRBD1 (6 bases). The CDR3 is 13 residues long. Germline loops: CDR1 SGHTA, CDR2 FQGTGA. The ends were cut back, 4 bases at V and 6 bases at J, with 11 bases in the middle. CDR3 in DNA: TGTGCCAGCAGCTCCGGACAGAAGGATACGCAGTATTTT. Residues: CASSSGQKDTQYF.

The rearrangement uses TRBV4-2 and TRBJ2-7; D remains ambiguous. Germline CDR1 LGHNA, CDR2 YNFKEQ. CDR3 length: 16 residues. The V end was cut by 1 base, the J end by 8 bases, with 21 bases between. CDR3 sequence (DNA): TGTGCCAGCAGCCAAGGTAGTGCCCAGACTGCCTTTAAGCAGTACTTC. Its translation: CASSQGSAQTAFKQYF.

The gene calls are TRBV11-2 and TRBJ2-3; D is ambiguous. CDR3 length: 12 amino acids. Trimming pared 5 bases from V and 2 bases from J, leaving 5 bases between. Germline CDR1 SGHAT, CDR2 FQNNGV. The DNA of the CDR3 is TGTGCCAGCAGCCCTTCCACAGATACGCAGTATTTT. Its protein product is CASSPSTDTQYF. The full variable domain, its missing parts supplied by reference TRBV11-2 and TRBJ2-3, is EAGVAQSPRYKIIEKRQSVAFWCNPISGHATLYWYQQILGQGPKLLIQFQNNGVVDDSQLPKDRFSAERLKGVDSTLKIQPAKLEDSAVYLCASSPSTDTQYFGPGTRLTVL.

CDR3 in DNA: TGCGCCAGCAGCTATGGGACAGGGGTCTACGAGCAGTACTTC. It specifies CASSYGTGVYEQYF. The rearrangement joins TRBV4-3 to TRBJ2-7; 10 positions agree with TRBD1. With V trimmed by 5 bases and J by 3 bases, 4 bases remained unmatched. Germline lookup yields CDR1 LGHNA and CDR2 YSLEER. The CDR3 spans 14 residues.

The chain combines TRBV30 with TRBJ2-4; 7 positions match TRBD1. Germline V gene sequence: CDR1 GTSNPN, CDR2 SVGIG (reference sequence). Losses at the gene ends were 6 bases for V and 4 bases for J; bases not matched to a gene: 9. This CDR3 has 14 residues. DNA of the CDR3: TGTGCCTGCCGACAGGGAAATAGTAAAAACATTCAGTACTTC. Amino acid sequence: CACRQGNSKNIQYF.

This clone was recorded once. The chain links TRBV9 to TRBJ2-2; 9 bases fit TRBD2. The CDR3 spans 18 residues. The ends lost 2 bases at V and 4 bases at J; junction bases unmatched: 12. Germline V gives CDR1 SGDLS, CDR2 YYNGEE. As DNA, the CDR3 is TGTGCCAGCAGCGTTAGTCTAGCGGGATTAGGGGCCACCGGGGAGCTGTTTTTT. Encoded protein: CASSVSLAGLGATGELFF.

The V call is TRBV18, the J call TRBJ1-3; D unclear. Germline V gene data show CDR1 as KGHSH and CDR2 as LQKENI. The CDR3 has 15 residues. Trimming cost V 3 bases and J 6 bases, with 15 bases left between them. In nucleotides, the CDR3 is TGTGCCAGCTCACCGGGCCGGTTGCAGGCAAACACCATATATTTT. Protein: CASSPGRLQANTIYF.

The CDR3 spells CASSLQVGSNQPQHF. DNA of the CDR3: TGTGCCAGCAGTTTACAGGTGGGAAGCAATCAGCCCCAGCATTTT. The V and J genes are TRBV6-5 and TRBJ1-5; TRBD1 is a possible D gene (5 bases). Germline V CDR1 and CDR2: MNHEY, SVGAGI. Trimming removed 4 bases at V and 1 base at J, with 11 bases between. CDR3 length equals 15 residues.

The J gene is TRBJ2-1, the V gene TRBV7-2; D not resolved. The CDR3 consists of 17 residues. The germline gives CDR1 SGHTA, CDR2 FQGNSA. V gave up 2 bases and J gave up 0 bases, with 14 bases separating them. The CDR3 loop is CASSLSFGWSSYNEQFF. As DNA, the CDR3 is TGTGCCAGCAGCTTATCGTTCGGCTGGAGCTCCTACAATGAGCAGTTCTTC.

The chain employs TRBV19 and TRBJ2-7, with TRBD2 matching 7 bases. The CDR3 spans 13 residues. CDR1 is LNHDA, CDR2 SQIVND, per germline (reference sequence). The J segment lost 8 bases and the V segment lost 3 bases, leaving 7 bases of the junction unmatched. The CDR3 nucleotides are TGTGCCAGTAGTATCCCGGGAGGCCATAAGCAGTACTTC. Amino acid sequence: CASSIPGGHKQYF.

Here the CDR3 reads CASSTGQGADTEAFF. Here the CDR3 DNA reads TGTGCCAGCAGCACCGGACAGGGGGCAGACACTGAAGCTTTCTTT. The J gene is TRBJ1-1, the V gene TRBV7-9; 11 nucleotides agree with TRBD1. Trimming at V came to 5 bases and at J to 3 bases, leaving 5 bases not matched to a gene. The length of the CDR3 is 15 residues. Germline assignment: CDR1 SEHNR and CDR2 FQNEAQ (reference sequence).

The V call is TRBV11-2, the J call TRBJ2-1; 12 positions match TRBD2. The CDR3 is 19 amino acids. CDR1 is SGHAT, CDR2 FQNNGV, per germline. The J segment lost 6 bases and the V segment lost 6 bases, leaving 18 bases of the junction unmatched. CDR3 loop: CASSQGGLAGGPFFNEQFF. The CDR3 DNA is TGTGCCAGCAGTCAGGGGGGTCTAGCGGGAGGGCCGTTCTTCAATGAGCAGTTCTTC.

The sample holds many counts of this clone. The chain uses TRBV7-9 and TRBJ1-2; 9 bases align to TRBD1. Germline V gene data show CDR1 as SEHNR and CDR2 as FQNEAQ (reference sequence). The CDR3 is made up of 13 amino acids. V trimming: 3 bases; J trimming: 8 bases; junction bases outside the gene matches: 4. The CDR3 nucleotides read TGTGCCAGCAGCTTTGACAGGGGGAGAGGCTACACCTTC. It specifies CASSFDRGRGYTF.

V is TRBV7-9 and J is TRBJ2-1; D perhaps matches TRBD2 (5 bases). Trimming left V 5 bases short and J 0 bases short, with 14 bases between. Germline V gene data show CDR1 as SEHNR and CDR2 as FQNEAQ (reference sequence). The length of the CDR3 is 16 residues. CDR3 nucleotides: TGTGCCAGCAGCCGAAGCAGTGGGAGCTCCTACAATGAGCAGTTCTTC. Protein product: CASSRSSGSSYNEQFF.

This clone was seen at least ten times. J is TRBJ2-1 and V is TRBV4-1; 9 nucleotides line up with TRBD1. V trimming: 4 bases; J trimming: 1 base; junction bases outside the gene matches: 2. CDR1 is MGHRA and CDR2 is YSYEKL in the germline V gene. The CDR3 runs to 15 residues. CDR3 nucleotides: TGCGCCAGCAGCCTTGGACAGGGGTCCTACAATGAGCAGTTCTTC. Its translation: CASSLGQGSYNEQFF.

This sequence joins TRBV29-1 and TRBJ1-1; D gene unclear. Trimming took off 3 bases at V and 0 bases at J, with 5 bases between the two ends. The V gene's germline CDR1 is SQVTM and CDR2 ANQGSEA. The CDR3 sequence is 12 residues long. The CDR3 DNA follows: TGCAGCGTTGAGCGGCTGAACACTGAAGCTTTCTTT. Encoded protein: CSVERLNTEAFF.